This T cell receptor beta chain was recorded in a study of blood T cell repertoires in COVID-19. The germline V gene has CDR1 MNHEY and CDR2 SMNVEV (reference sequence). The CDR3 runs to 14 residues. Trimming removed 6 bases from V and 2 bases from J, with 11 bases in between. Data came from immunoSEQ multiplex PCR; TCRdb stores just in-frame clones and leaves some out. The sample has 70,000 or so clones, roughly 83% seen once. The TCR comes from a woman aged 60-70 years with acute or convalescent COVID-19. The sequencing sample was made of peripheral blood. This sequence joins TRBV27 and TRBJ1-5; D is perhaps TRBD1 (5 bases). The CDR3 sequence is CASRSQGGNQPQHF. The CDR3, as DNA: TGTGCCAGCAGGAGTCAGGGCGGCAATCAGCCCCAGCATTTT.